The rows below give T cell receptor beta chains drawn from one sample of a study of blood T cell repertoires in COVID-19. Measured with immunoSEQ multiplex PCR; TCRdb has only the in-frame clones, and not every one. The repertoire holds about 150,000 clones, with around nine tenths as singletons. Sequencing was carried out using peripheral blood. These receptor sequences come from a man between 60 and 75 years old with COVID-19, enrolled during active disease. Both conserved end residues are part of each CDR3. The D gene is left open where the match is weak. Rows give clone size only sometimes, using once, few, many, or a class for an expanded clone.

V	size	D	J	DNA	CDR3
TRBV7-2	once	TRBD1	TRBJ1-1	TGTGCCAGCAGCAAGGGACAGGAGAACACTGAAGCTTTCTTT	CASSKGQENTEAFF
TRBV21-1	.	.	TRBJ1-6	TGTGCCACCCCAATTCGAGGGTGCAATTCACCCCTCCACTTT	CATPIRGCNSPLHF
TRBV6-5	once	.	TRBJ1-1	TGTGCCAGCAGCGGGAACACTGAAGCTTTCTTT	CASSGNTEAFF
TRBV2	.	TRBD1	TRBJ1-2	TGTGCCAGCACCCTAGGGACAGGGAGCTATGGCTACACCTTC	CASTLGTGSYGYTF
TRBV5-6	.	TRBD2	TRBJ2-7	TGTGCCAGCAGCCCAGAACCGGGACTAGCGGTGACCGAGCAGTACTTC	CASSPEPGLAVTEQYF
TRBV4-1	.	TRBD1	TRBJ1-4	TGCGCCAGCAGCCAAGATTCTGGCAGGGGGGATGAAAAACTGTTTTTT	CASSQDSGRGDEKLFF
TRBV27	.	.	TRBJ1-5	TGTGCCAGCAGTTTATCGTCACAGTTTAGCAATCAGCCCCAGCATTTT	CASSLSSQFSNQPQHF
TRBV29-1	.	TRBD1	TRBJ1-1	TGCAGCGTTGGGGGACAGATGAACACTGAAGCTTTCTTT	CSVGGQMNTEAFF
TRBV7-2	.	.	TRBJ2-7	TGTGCCAGCAGCTTAGGTCCAGCGGGTAGCTCCTACGAGCAGTACTTC	CASSLGPAGSSYEQYF
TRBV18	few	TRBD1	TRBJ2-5	TGTGCCAGCTCACCACTGGGACAGGGGTCCCAAGAGACCCAGTACTTC	CASSPLGQGSQETQYF
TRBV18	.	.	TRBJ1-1	TGTGCCAGCTCACCTACAAGGAACACTGAAGCTTTCTTT	CASSPTRNTEAFF
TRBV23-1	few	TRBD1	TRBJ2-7	TGCGCCAGCAGTCATGCCGGACAGGGCTACGAGCAGTACTTC	CASSHAGQGYEQYF
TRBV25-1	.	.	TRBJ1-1	TGTGCCAGCATCTGGTCAGGGCTCTTGGGCACTGAAGCTTTCTTT	CASIWSGLLGTEAFF
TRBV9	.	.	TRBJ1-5	TGTGCCAGCAGCGCTGCCCTGGGCGGCAATCAGCCCCAGCATTTT	CASSAALGGNQPQHF
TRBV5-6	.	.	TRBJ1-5	TGTGCCAGCAGCTGGGGAGGGGTCAGCAATCAGCCCCAGCATTTT	CASSWGGVSNQPQHF
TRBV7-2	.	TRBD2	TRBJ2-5	TGTGCCAGCAGCACAGCGGGAGGGCCCCGGGAGACCCAGTACTTC	CASSTAGGPRETQYF
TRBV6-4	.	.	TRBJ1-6	TGTGCCAGCAGTGTTGATGCGGGGGCAACTTCACCCCTCCACTTT	CASSVDAGATSPLHF
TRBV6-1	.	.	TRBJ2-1	TGTGCCAGCAGTGAACACAGAGCCGCCTACAATGAGCAGTTCTTC	CASSEHRAAYNEQFF
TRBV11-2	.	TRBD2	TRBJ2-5	TGTGCCAGCAGCGGAGGACTAGCGGGTAGAGGGACCCAGTACTTC	CASSGGLAGRGTQYF
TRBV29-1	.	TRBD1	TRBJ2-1	TGCAGCGTTGGTATAGGGACAGGGGGAAATGAGCAGTTCTTC	CSVGIGTGGNEQFF
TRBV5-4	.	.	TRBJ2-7	TGTGCCAGCAGCTTGGCTGGGACCGGGGGGACAGGCTTCTACGAGCAGTACTTC	CASSLAGTGGTGFYEQYF
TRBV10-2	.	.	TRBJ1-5	TGCGCCAGCAAGGAGAAAGGGGGGGTTAGCAATCAGCCCCAGCATTTT	CASKEKGGVSNQPQHF
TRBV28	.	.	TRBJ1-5	TGTGCCAGCAGTATCGGGGGCAATCAGCCCCAGCATTTT	CASSIGGNQPQHF
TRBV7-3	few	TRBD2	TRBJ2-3	TGTGCCAGCAGCTTAAGTAGCGGCGGGGGAGGTGGCACAGATACGCAGTATTTT	CASSLSSGGGGGTDTQYF
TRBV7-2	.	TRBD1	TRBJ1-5	TGTGCCAGCAGCCTCCCGGGACAGTATTATCAGCCCCAGCATTTT	CASSLPGQYYQPQHF
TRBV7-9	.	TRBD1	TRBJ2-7	TGTGCCAGCAGCCGGGACAGGGGGTACGAGCAGTACTTC	CASSRDRGYEQYF
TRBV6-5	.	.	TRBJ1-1	TGTGCCAGCAGTTACTCGAAGCCGAACACTGAAGCTTTCTTT	CASSYSKPNTEAFF
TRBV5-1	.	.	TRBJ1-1	TGCGCCAGCAGAGTGAGGACAGAGTTATCCACTGAAGCTTTCTTT	CASRVRTELSTEAFF
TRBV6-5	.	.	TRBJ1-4	TGTGCCAGCAGTTATCTCGAGGGAACTAATGAAAAACTGTTTTTT	CASSYLEGTNEKLFF
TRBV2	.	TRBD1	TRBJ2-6	TGTGCCAGCAGTGAATTGGGACAGGGCTCTGGGGCCAACGTCCTGACTTTC	CASSELGQGSGANVLTF
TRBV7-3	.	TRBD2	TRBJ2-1	TGTGCCAGCAGCTATAGCGGGGGGGCCTACAATGAGCAGTTCTTC	CASSYSGGAYNEQFF
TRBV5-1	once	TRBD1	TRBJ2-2	TGCGCCAGCATCGGACAGGGGACGACCGGGGAGCTGTTTTTT	CASIGQGTTGELFF
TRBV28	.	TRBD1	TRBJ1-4	TGTGCCAGCAGATTCCAGGGGGGAGGTGAAAAACTGTTTTTT	CASRFQGGGEKLFF
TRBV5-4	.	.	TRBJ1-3	TGTGCCAGCAGCCTAAACAGACCCTCTGGAAACACCATATATTTT	CASSLNRPSGNTIYF
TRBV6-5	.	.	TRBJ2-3	TGTGCCAGCAGTTACGGGCTAGCGTTCGGGACGCAGTATTTT	CASSYGLAFGTQYF
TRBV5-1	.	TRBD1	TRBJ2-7	TGCGCCAGCAGCTCAGGACAGGGGTCCTACGAGCAGTACTTC	CASSSGQGSYEQYF
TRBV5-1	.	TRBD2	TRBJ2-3	TGCGCCAGCAGCTTGGCCCTTATTCCTAGCGGAATCCCCACAGATACGCAGTATTTT	CASSLALIPSGIPTDTQYF
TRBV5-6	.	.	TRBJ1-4	TGTGCCAGCAGCTTGGAGAGCGGCGAAAAACTGTTTTTT	CASSLESGEKLFF
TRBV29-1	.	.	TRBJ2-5	TGCAGCGTCTCTGTAGTGTCCGACCAGTACTTC	CSVSVVSDQYF
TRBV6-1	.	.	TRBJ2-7	TGTGCCAGCAGTGAACGGTGGGGACAGGGGTCCACGCCGGGACTAGCCCGATACGAGCAGTACTTC	CASSERWGQGSTPGLARYEQYF
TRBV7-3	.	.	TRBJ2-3	TGTGCCAGCAGTCCGACTAGTTTGGGGACAGATACGCAGTATTTT	CASSPTSLGTDTQYF
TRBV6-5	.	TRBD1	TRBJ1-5	TGTGCCAGCAGCCTGGGCACAGGGGGTAATCAGCCCCAGCATTTT	CASSLGTGGNQPQHF
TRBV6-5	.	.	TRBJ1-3	TGTGCCAGCCAGCCGGGGGGGTCTGGAAACACCATATATTTT	CASQPGGSGNTIYF
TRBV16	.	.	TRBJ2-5	TGTGCCAGCAGCCAATTTACAGCCCAGGGGGAGACCCAGTACTTC	CASSQFTAQGETQYF
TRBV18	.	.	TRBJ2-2	TGTGCCAGCTCGGGGCAGCCATCGGGCACCGGGGAGCTGTTTTTT	CASSGQPSGTGELFF
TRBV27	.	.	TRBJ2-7	TGTGCCAGCGGCGTGGGGGACACTACTTTTAGCTCCTACGAGCAGTACTTC	CASGVGDTTFSSYEQYF